This T cell receptor beta chain was recovered during a study of cytomegalovirus exposure and HLA in healthy donors. Points from the study as a whole: Rare TCR sequences predominated, though certain public TCRs were found in many donors.

Produced via immunoSEQ multiplex PCR; TCRdb's table is partial and in-frame only. The table lists about 360,000 clones, roughly 90% of them singletons. Regarding this clone: Its antigen is undetermined.

This CDR3 is built from 14 residues. V was pared by 3 bases and J by 1 base, with 10 bases between. CDR1 and CDR2 from the germline V gene are SGDLS and YYNGEE. This clonotype originated in a young woman in good health and CMV-seronegative. This rearrangement joins TRBV9 to TRBJ1-1; D gene uncertain. Sequencing was performed on PBMCs. CDR3 sequence (DNA): TGTGCCAGCAGCGAGGCCTCAGGGAACACTGAAGCTTTCTTT. Translation: CASSEASGNTEAFF.